These T cell receptor beta chains were read from a single sample in a study of shared clonotypes between healthy human individuals. The protocol was immunoSEQ multiplex PCR, while the TCRdb copy is restricted to in-frame clones and leaves out a portion. The table includes over a million clones, 75% to 80% detected once. The sequenced material came from memory CD4+ T cells from PBMCs. The receptor set was obtained from a man between 18 and 29 years old in good health. Some clones in this sample may be carry-over from other donors' samples. Each CDR3 is given with its conserved first and last residue. For some rows the clone size is stated as once, few or many, or as a class when expanded; others skip it.

J gene	V gene	clone size	CDR3 protein
TRBJ2-5	TRBV28	NA	CASSGGGAVRETQYF
TRBJ2-1	TRBV10-1	NA	CASSERIGNYNEQFF
TRBJ1-5	TRBV5-1	NA	CASSPGGEGQPQHF
TRBJ1-4	TRBV5-4	once	CASSFMGAEKLFF
TRBJ2-1	TRBV29-1	NA	CSVASGYNEQFF
TRBJ1-1	TRBV11-2	NA	CASSFRRGTEAFF
TRBJ1-2	TRBV10-3	few	CAISGNFGSYGYTF
TRBJ2-7	TRBV5-4	NA	CASSLPGTGVREQYF
TRBJ2-1	TRBV2	NA	CASKSRTSGSNEQFF
TRBJ1-5	TRBV5-1	few	CASSVGQGVEPQHF
TRBJ1-1	TRBV19	few	CASSYLGATEAFF
TRBJ2-7	TRBV4-2	many	CASSQSGAGGFHEQYF
TRBJ1-2	TRBV7-9	once	CASSLGGNYYGYTF
TRBJ2-7	TRBV6-5	NA	CASSRHGQGYEQYF
TRBJ1-1	TRBV18	NA	CASSPLAGAAEAFF
TRBJ2-5	TRBV7-3	NA	CASSLASGTSEETQYF
TRBJ1-2	TRBV19	NA	CASTSGRLSIYGYTF
TRBJ2-7	TRBV19	NA	CASSTDTALPRYF
TRBJ2-1	TRBV27	NA	CASSWRDRNEQFF
TRBJ1-1	TRBV6-1	NA	CASRFRTVNTEAFF
TRBJ1-2	TRBV19	NA	CASSKIGQGEGYTF
TRBJ2-1	TRBV11-2	NA	CASTTRLSSYNEQFF
TRBJ2-3	TRBV4-2	NA	CASSQDPWGVAGTSTDTQYF
TRBJ2-7	TRBV19	NA	CASSIGAGFSYEQYF
TRBJ2-7	TRBV28	NA	CASSFLSEQYF
TRBJ1-2	TRBV5-6	once	CASSLSPTGQAPYGYTF
TRBJ2-3	TRBV4-2	NA	CASSQKTGNTQYF
TRBJ1-5	TRBV10-3	NA	CAICTGRGQPQHF
TRBJ2-3	TRBV6-4	once	CASSRDPSDTQYF